The rows below give T cell receptor beta chains drawn from one sample of a study of type 1 and type 2 diabetes patients. One entry per CDR3 protein results from TCRdb running MiXCR on the multiplex PCR reads. The sample shows 250,000 or so distinct CDR3 sequences, more than 40% of them seen only once. The source material was peripheral blood mononuclear cells (PBMCs). The receptors were gathered from a man aged 18 to 29 with type 2 diabetes. The CDR3 runs from the conserved cysteine through the conserved F or W. The order of the fields is clone size, V gene, J gene, D gene, CDR3 protein, CDR3 DNA. A D gene is named only where the DNA matches it firmly. Expanded clones are given a class, and other clones once, few, many or no size at all.

>-|TRBV2|TRBJ2-5|TRBD2
CASVAGAYQETQYF
TGTGCCAGCGTAGCGGGAGCGTACCAAGAGACCCAGTACTTC
>-|TRBV6-1|TRBJ2-1|-
CASRLNVAETIDNEQFF
TGTGCCAGCAGACTTAACGTAGCGGAAACTATTGACAATGAGCAGTTCTTC
>few|TRBV30|TRBJ2-2|TRBD2
CAWGIAGVVTGELFF
TGTGCCTGGGGTATAGCGGGAGTGGTAACCGGGGAGCTGTTTTTT
>once|TRBV7-8|TRBJ1-2|-
CASTSGPTGYTF
TGTGCCAGCACCTCTGGTCCCACTGGCTACACCTTC
>-|TRBV9|TRBJ2-7|-
CASSGTVSYEQYF
TGTGCCAGCAGTGGGACGGTGTCCTACGAGCAGTACTTC
>-|TRBV2|TRBJ1-2|-
CASSSAEGNGGYTF
TGTGCCAGCAGTTCAGCTGAGGGGAATGGGGGCTACACCTTC
>-|TRBV5-1|TRBJ2-2|TRBD1
CASSLAGTASWNTGELFF
TGCGCCAGCAGCTTGGCCGGGACAGCTAGTTGGAACACCGGGGAGCTGTTTTTT
>-|TRBV2|TRBJ2-5|TRBD1
CASSKDRSVTQYF
TGTGCCAGCAGTAAGGACAGGTCGGTGACCCAGTACTTC
>-|TRBV28|TRBJ1-1|-
CASSLQPGGRTEASF
TGTGCCAGCAGCCTGCAACCGGGGGGGAGGACTGAAGCTTCCTTT
>-|TRBV20-1|TRBJ2-7|-
CSARDPAHEQYF
TGCAGTGCTAGAGATCCGGCCCACGAGCAGTACTTC
>-|TRBV7-3|TRBJ2-1|-
CASRSSGSSYNEQFF
TGTGCCAGCAGGAGTAGCGGTAGCTCCTACAATGAGCAGTTCTTC
>-|TRBV19|TRBJ2-2|-
CASTQRTGELFF
TGTGCCAGTACCCAAAGGACCGGGGAGCTGTTTTTT
>few|TRBV19|TRBJ1-2|-
CASSIDGSDTGYTF
TGTGCCAGTAGTATAGATGGGTCCGACACTGGCTACACCTTC
>-|TRBV9|TRBJ2-2|TRBD2
CASSVLAGATPGELFF
TGTGCCAGCAGCGTTCTAGCGGGGGCCACACCCGGGGAGCTGTTTTTT
>-|TRBV6-1|TRBJ1-6|-
CASSEVGHTTSGMDPPLHF
TGTGCCAGCAGTGAAGTTGGACATACCACCTCCGGGATGGATCCACCCCTCCACTTT
>-|TRBV19|TRBJ2-2|TRBD2
CASSLPPGLAGAGGELFF
TGTGCCAGTAGCCTCCCCCCGGGACTAGCGGGAGCGGGCGGGGAGCTGTTTTTT
>many|TRBV2|TRBJ2-5|-
CASRDISIQETQYF
TGTGCCAGCCGGGACATCAGTATCCAAGAGACCCAGTACTTC
>few|TRBV19|TRBJ1-6|TRBD1
CASSPGQGINSPLHF
TGTGCCAGTAGTCCGGGACAGGGTATCAATTCACCCCTCCACTTT
>many|TRBV15|TRBJ2-5|-
CATSRDPREETQYF
TGTGCCACCAGCAGAGATCCGAGGGAAGAGACCCAGTACTTC
>few|TRBV12-3/TRBV12-4|TRBJ2-5|-
CASRPPSRDLGTQYF
TGTGCCAGCAGGCCACCCTCTAGGGACCTCGGGACCCAGTACTTC
>few|TRBV19|TRBJ1-2|-
CASSWEASQSEGYTF
TGTGCCAGTAGTTGGGAGGCATCCCAGTCCGAGGGCTACACCTTC
>-|TRBV7-2|TRBJ2-5|-
CASSRWETQYF
TGTGCCAGCAGCCGCTGGGAGACCCAGTACTTC
>-|TRBV2|TRBJ1-2|-
CASSPWDYGYTF
TGTGCCAGCAGTCCCTGGGACTATGGCTACACCTTC
>-|TRBV2|TRBJ1-1|-
CASSESDTDTEAFF
TGTGCCAGCAGTGAATCCGATACTGACACTGAAGCTTTCTTT
>-|TRBV20-1|TRBJ2-1|-
CSASRGAGQFF
TGCAGTGCTAGCCGAGGGGCTGGGCAGTTCTTC
>-|TRBV25-1|TRBJ1-4|-
CASSEFRGGDEKLFF
TGTGCCAGCAGTGAATTCAGGGGAGGGGATGAAAAACTGTTTTTT
>-|TRBV15|TRBJ1-4|TRBD1
CATSVRDRGEKLFF
TGTGCCACCAGCGTCCGGGACAGGGGTGAAAAACTGTTTTTT
>-|TRBV7-8|TRBJ1-2|-
CASSQRRANNYGYTF
TGTGCCAGCAGCCAGAGGAGAGCCAACAACTATGGCTACACCTTC
>many|TRBV7-2|TRBJ2-5|-
CASSVKETQYF
TGTGCCAGCAGCGTAAAAGAGACCCAGTACTTC
>-|TRBV28|TRBJ2-1|TRBD2
CASSLPPRGGLLF
TGTGCCAGCAGTTTACCCCCACGGGGGGGCCTGCTCTTC
>few|TRBV29-1|TRBJ1-2|-
CSVGVATNYGYTF
TGCAGCGTTGGAGTGGCGACTAACTATGGCTACACCTTC
>-|TRBV6-9|TRBJ2-3|-
CASSSDRVGTQYF
TGTGCCAGCAGTTCGGATAGGGTGGGTACGCAGTATTTT
>few|TRBV20-1|TRBJ2-5|-
CSAHSGANQETQYF
TGCAGTGCTCACTCGGGGGCTAATCAAGAGACCCAGTACTTC